One and the same sample provided the 27 T cell receptor beta chains below, sequenced in a study of cytomegalovirus exposure and HLA in healthy donors. Primers included in the PCR were 60 Vbeta and 13 Jbeta primers. Profiled with immunoSEQ multiplex PCR; TCRdb holds only in-frame clones, not every one. Of more than 95,000 clones listed, around 78% are singletons. The sequencing input was PBMCs. These receptor sequences come from a male donor in good health and CMV-seronegative.

This clone was picked up one time. V and J are TRBV10-3 and TRBJ2-5; 7 positions agree with TRBD2. Germline V gene sequence: CDR1 ENHRY, CDR2 SYGVKD. CDR3 length: 13 amino acids. Losses at the gene ends were 8 bases for V and 6 bases for J; bases not matched to a gene: 9. CDR3 amino acids: CAIAPREEKTQYF. For the CDR3, the DNA is TGTGCCATCGCCCCCCGGGAGGAAAAGACCCAGTACTTC.

This clone was seen only a few times. The rearrangement joins TRBV6-1 to TRBJ2-3, with TRBD2 identical over 7 bases. CDR1 MNHNS and CDR2 SASEGT come from the germline V gene. This CDR3 has 15 amino acids. V was clipped by 7 bases and J by 6 bases; unmatched bases: 13. DNA of the CDR3: TGTGCCAGCAATTCCGGGACCCAGGGAGGGGATACGCAGTATTTT. It specifies CASNSGTQGGDTQYF.

This chain joins TRBV19 and TRBJ1-5; no reliable D call. The CDR3 contains 12 residues. The V gene's germline CDR1 is LNHDA and CDR2 SQIVND (reference sequence). The V end lost 3 bases, the J end lost 7 bases, and 7 bases lay between the germline ends. The CDR3 DNA reads TGTGCCAGTAGTATTGGAGTCCAGCCCCAGCATTTT. Protein product: CASSIGVQPQHF.

This rearrangement joins TRBV28 to TRBJ2-7, with 7 bases that match TRBD1. Trimming cost V 5 bases and J 2 bases; bases outside gene matches: 12. The CDR3 runs to 16 residues. Germline loops: CDR1 MDHEN, CDR2 SYDVKM. For the CDR3, the DNA is TGTGCCAGCAGTCTCTCATGGACAGGTCTAACCTACGAGCAGTACTTC. Protein product: CASSLSWTGLTYEQYF.

V is TRBV19 and J is TRBJ2-7, with 7 nucleotides matching TRBD1. CDR1 is LNHDA, CDR2 SQIVND, per germline (reference sequence). Trimming at V came to 5 bases and at J to 2 bases, leaving 15 bases not matched to a gene. The CDR3 runs 17 residues. The CDR3 protein is CASSRRPGTAFPYEQYF. The CDR3 DNA reads as TGTGCCAGTAGTCGACGTCCCGGGACAGCTTTTCCCTACGAGCAGTACTTC.

The chain recombines TRBV2 with TRBJ2-1, with TRBD1 matching over 7 bases. Germline V gene lookup returns CDR1 SNHLY and CDR2 FYNNEI. The ends lost 8 bases at V and 2 bases at J; junction bases unmatched: 3. The CDR3 contains 13 residues. In DNA, the CDR3 is TGTGCCAGCGGCCAGGGGGCCTACAATGAGCAGTTCTTC. Residues: CASGQGAYNEQFF.

This sequence joins TRBV9 and TRBJ2-5; D not resolved. CDR3 length: 14 residues. CDR1 is SGDLS, CDR2 YYNGEE, per germline. V gave up 0 bases and J gave up 2 bases, with 8 bases separating them. The CDR3, as DNA: TGTGCCAGCAGCGTAGATGGCAGGCAAGAGACCCAGTACTTC. Amino acid sequence: CASSVDGRQETQYF.

V is TRBV27 and J is TRBJ2-1; D possibly corresponds to TRBD1 (5 bases). The CDR3 sequence is 15 residues long. Looked up from germline, CDR1 is MNHEY and CDR2 is SMNVEV (reference sequence). V was cut by 6 bases and J by 6 bases, with 18 bases left in between. Here the CDR3 DNA reads TGTGCCAGCAGCCCTCTTTTAGGGGTAGCCAATGAGCAGTTCTTC. It is translated as CASSPLLGVANEQFF.

The V gene is TRBV7-9, the J gene TRBJ2-7, with 9 nucleotides matching TRBD1. Unmatched junction bases numbered 13, after V lost 6 bases and J lost 4 bases. Germline assignment: CDR1 SEHNR and CDR2 FQNEAQ (reference sequence). This CDR3 comprises 16 residues. CDR3 loop: CASSSSTGTGKYEQYF. DNA of the CDR3: TGTGCCAGCAGTTCATCTACCGGGACAGGGAAATACGAGCAGTACTTC.

The chain has TRBV5-1 and TRBJ2-1; 15 bases map to TRBD2. Unmatched junction bases numbered 10, after V lost 4 bases and J lost 8 bases. The length of the CDR3 is 17 residues. Germline loops: CDR1 SGHRS, CDR2 YFSETQ. The CDR3 is CASSRPSGLAGGDEQFF. CDR3 bases: TGCGCCAGCAGCCGGCCCTCGGGACTAGCGGGAGGCGATGAGCAGTTCTTC. The variable domain in full, completed from reference TRBV5-1 and TRBJ2-1, reads KAGVTQTPRYLIKTRGQQVTLSCSPISGHRSVSWYQQTPGQGLQFLFEYFSETQRNKGNFPGRFSGRQFSNSRSEMNVSTLELGDSALYLCASSRPSGLAGGDEQFFGPGTRLTVL.

The V and J genes are TRBV11-3 and TRBJ1-1; 8 nucleotides line up with TRBD1. This CDR3 is 16 amino acids long. From germline, CDR1 is SGHNT and CDR2 YENEEA. Trimming removed 2 bases from V and 6 bases from J; junction bases left unmatched: 11. CDR3 loop: CASSLTRQGWSSEAFF. The CDR3 coding sequence is TGTGCCAGCAGCTTAACGAGACAGGGGTGGTCCTCTGAAGCTTTCTTT.

This chain uses TRBV30 with TRBJ2-3; 12 nucleotides match TRBD2. The CDR3 runs 16 residues. Germline values: CDR1 GTSNPN, CDR2 SVGIG (reference sequence). Losses at the gene ends were 2 bases for V and 2 bases for J; bases not matched to a gene: 5. The CDR3 coding sequence is TGTGCCTGGAGTTCTCTAGCGGGAGGGCCCACAGATACGCAGTATTTT. Amino acid sequence: CAWSSLAGGPTDTQYF.

This chain uses TRBV30 with TRBJ1-5, with 7 bases aligning to TRBD1. The CDR3 loop spans 15 amino acids. In germline, CDR1 is GTSNPN, CDR2 SVGIG (reference sequence). V lost 0 bases to trimming and J lost 4 bases; unmatched junction nucleotides: 6. The CDR3 sequence: CAWSVLGTANQPQHF. CDR3 nucleotide sequence: TGTGCCTGGAGTGTACTGGGGACAGCGAATCAGCCCCAGCATTTT.

This sequence joins TRBV27 and TRBJ2-2; the D is unclear. Trimming stripped 5 bases from V and 7 bases from J, with 17 bases between. CDR3 length: 15 amino acids. From germline, CDR1 is MNHEY and CDR2 SMNVEV (reference sequence). The CDR3 DNA reads as TGTGCCAGCAGTCCACTAACGCGGATGGGCGGGGAGCTGTTTTTT. Translated: CASSPLTRMGGELFF.

The gene calls are TRBV5-1 and TRBJ2-7; D perhaps matches TRBD1 (6 bases). This CDR3 has 15 residues. V dropped 0 bases and J dropped 5 bases, with 15 bases sitting between them. The germline V gene has CDR1 SGHRS and CDR2 YFSETQ. DNA of the CDR3: TGCGCCAGCAGCTTGGGCCAACAGGGTTCGGACGAGCAGTACTTC. As protein: CASSLGQQGSDEQYF.

J is TRBJ2-1 and V is TRBV6-1; the match to TRBD1 covers 9 bases. Trimming at V came to 1 base and at J to 9 bases, leaving 10 bases not matched to a gene. Germline CDR1 and CDR2: MNHNS and SASEGT. The length of the CDR3 is 16 residues. CDR3 nucleotides: TGTGCCAGCAGTGAAGGTTACAGGGGGCAAATTAGTGAGCAGTTCTTC. Its translation: CASSEGYRGQISEQFF.

The rearrangement uses TRBV11-3 and TRBJ2-3; 7 bases fit TRBD2. The trim removed 4 bases at V and 2 bases at J, leaving 9 bases unmatched. The germline V gene has CDR1 SGHNT and CDR2 YENEEA. CDR3 length: 16 amino acids. CDR3 in DNA: TGTGCCAGCAGCTCGTACGAGGCGGGGGACACAGATACGCAGTATTTT. Translated: CASSSYEAGDTDTQYF.

This chain links TRBV7-8 with TRBJ1-5; the D is unclear. The CDR3 totals 14 residues. Trimming took 1 base from V and 4 from J, leaving 8 bases between them. Per germline, CDR1 SGHVS and CDR2 FQNEAQ. The CDR3 reads CASSLDSPNQPQHF. CDR3 DNA: TGTGCCAGCAGCTTAGATTCCCCAAATCAGCCCCAGCATTTT.

The V gene is TRBV28, the J gene TRBJ2-1, with 8 nucleotides matching TRBD2. The CDR3 has 14 residues. Germline V gene data show CDR1 as MDHEN and CDR2 as SYDVKM. V shed 6 bases, J shed 2 bases, and the junction held 3 bases outside the gene matches. CDR3 loop: CASRTGLAYNEQFF. The DNA of the CDR3 is TGTGCCAGCAGGACGGGACTAGCCTACAATGAGCAGTTCTTC.

This chain joins TRBV30 and TRBJ2-4; D perhaps matches TRBD2 (6 bases). Per the germline V gene, CDR1 is GTSNPN and CDR2 is SVGIG (reference sequence). This CDR3 region has 13 residues. Trimming shortened V by 0 bases and J by 9 bases, and 12 bases separated the two germline ends. CDR3 sequence reads: CAWSVSLGGIQYF. The CDR3, as DNA: TGTGCCTGGAGTGTATCCTTGGGGGGCATTCAGTACTTC.

With respect to this clone: Other DNA sequences from this sample encode an identical CDR3 as well. The V and J genes are TRBV4-2 and TRBJ1-2, with 8 bases lining up with TRBD1. The CDR3 consists of 15 residues. The V gene end was trimmed by 1 base and the J gene end by 4 bases; junction bases not matched to a gene: 5. Germline CDR1 is LGHNA and CDR2 is YNFKEQ. This CDR3 is CASSQGTGSGYGYTF. The CDR3 DNA reads as TGTGCCAGCAGCCAAGGGACAGGGTCGGGCTATGGCTACACCTTC.

V is TRBV14 and J is TRBJ1-5, with a possible D match to TRBD1 (5 bases). Germline CDR1 is SGHDN and CDR2 is FVKESK. With 3 bases removed from V and 1 base from J, the gap between germline ends came to 10 bases. This CDR3 is built from 15 residues. The CDR3: CASSHRVGSNQPQHF. The CDR3 DNA follows: TGTGCCAGCAGCCACAGGGTTGGGAGCAATCAGCCCCAGCATTTT.

The chain has TRBV30 and TRBJ1-1, with 7 bases aligning to TRBD1. The V and J ends lost 2 bases and 3 bases, in that order; junction bases with no gene match: 0. Germline V lookup: CDR1 GTSNPN, CDR2 SVGIG (reference sequence). CDR3 length: 12 residues. CDR3: CAWSTGDTEAFF. The CDR3 DNA reads as TGTGCCTGGAGTACAGGGGACACTGAAGCTTTCTTT.

This chain links TRBV27 with TRBJ1-5, with D perhaps TRBD1 (6 bases). CDR3 length: 15 amino acids. Germline CDR1 and CDR2: MNHEY and SMNVEV (reference sequence). The V and J ends lost 0 bases and 6 bases respectively, with 12 bases between them. CDR3 sequence: CASSLSTGSGQPQHF. In nucleotides, the CDR3 is TGTGCCAGCAGTTTATCAACAGGGTCGGGTCAGCCCCAGCATTTT.

The V and J genes are TRBV9 and TRBJ1-2; D possibly corresponds to TRBD1 (6 bases). This CDR3 spans 15 amino acids. The germline gives CDR1 SGDLS, CDR2 YYNGEE. The ends were cut back, 0 bases at V and 7 bases at J, with 16 bases in the middle. CDR3 nucleotide sequence: TGTGCCAGCAGCGTAGTGGACAGCGTATTGGCTGGCTACACCTTC. Translating gives CASSVVDSVLAGYTF.

Comments on this clone: The identical CDR3 is also encoded by other nucleotide sequences in the sample. This chain connects TRBV9 to TRBJ2-1; 8 bases line up with TRBD1. With V trimmed by 3 bases and J by 9 bases, 5 bases remained unmatched. The germline V gene encodes CDR1 SGDLS and CDR2 YYNGEE. The CDR3 extends over 13 amino acids. The DNA for the CDR3 is TGTGCCAGCAGCGAGGCAGGGGGCGGTGAGCAGTTCTTC. This codes for CASSEAGGGEQFF. Supplemented by reference TRBV9 and TRBJ2-1, the full variable domain reads DSGVTQTPKHLITATGQRVTLRCSPRSGDLSVYWYQQSLDQGLQFLIQYYNGEERAKGNILERFSAQQFPDLHSELNLSSLELGDSALYFCASSEAGGGEQFFGPGTRLTVL.

The chain carries TRBV27 and TRBJ1-1, with a tentative D call TRBD1 (5 bases). The CDR3 is made up of 16 amino acids. The germline V and J ends were trimmed by 6 bases and 0 bases, with 17 bases remaining between them. Germline assignment: CDR1 MNHEY and CDR2 SMNVEV (reference sequence). The CDR3 region has the DNA TGTGCCAGCAGGCCGACGGGGGGGGTAATGAACACTGAAGCTTTCTTT. Encoded protein: CASRPTGGVMNTEAFF.